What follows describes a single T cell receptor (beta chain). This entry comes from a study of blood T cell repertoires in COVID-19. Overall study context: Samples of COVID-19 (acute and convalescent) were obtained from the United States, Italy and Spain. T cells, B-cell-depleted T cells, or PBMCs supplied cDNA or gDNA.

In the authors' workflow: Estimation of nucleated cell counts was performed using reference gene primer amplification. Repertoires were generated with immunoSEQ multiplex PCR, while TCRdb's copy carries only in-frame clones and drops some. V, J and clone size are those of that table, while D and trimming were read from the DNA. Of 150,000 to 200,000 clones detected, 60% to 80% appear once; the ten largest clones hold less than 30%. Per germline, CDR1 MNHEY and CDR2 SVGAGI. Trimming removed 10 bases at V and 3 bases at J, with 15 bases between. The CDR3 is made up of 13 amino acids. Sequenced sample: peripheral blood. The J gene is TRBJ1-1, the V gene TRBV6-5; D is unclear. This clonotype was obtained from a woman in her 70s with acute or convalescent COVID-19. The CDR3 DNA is TGTGCCACCAAATGGCAGGTCCACACTGAAGCTTTCTTT. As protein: CATKWQVHTEAFF.